This entry features one TCR beta chain sequence. As originally analysed: Estimation of nucleated cell counts relied on the amplification of reference gene primers. TCRdb's copy holds only in-frame clones and misses some; the assay was immunoSEQ multiplex PCR. D and trimming were read from the DNA, whereas the V and J calls and clone size are those reported in that table. Of about 120,000 clones listed, 75% to 85% are singletons. Germline-derived CDR1 and CDR2 are SGDLS and YYNGEE. The CDR3 contains 14 residues. V lost 0 bases, J lost 3 bases, and 2 bases stayed unmatched. This sample stems from a study of blood T cell repertoires in COVID-19. Study-wide context: Italy, Spain and the United States were the sources of the convalescent and acute COVID-19 samples. T cells, B-cell-depleted T cells, or PBMCs supplied cDNA or gDNA.

The clonotype originates from a woman at least 80 years old with acute or convalescent COVID-19. Sequenced sample: peripheral blood. V gene TRBV9 combines with J gene TRBJ2-7; 8 bases line up with TRBD2. This CDR3 is CASSVAAGDYEQYF. Here the CDR3 DNA reads TGTGCCAGCAGCGTAGCAGCGGGAGACTACGAGCAGTACTTC.